A single sample gave rise to the 30 T cell receptor beta chains below, sequenced in a study of shared clonotypes between healthy human individuals. The repertoire was sequenced with immunoSEQ multiplex PCR; TCRdb's copy has only in-frame clones and lacks some. The top ten hold around 0.4% of the sample, which has fewer than 3 million clones, roughly 90% seen once. The specimen was naive CD4+ T cells from PBMCs. The subset denotes: CD45RA+ positively selected. All receptors come from a man between 18 and 35 years old in good health. Some clones in this sample may be carry-over from other donors' samples.

This clone was seen a single time. This specimen includes other DNA sequences encoding the same CDR3. This sequence joins TRBV11-3 and TRBJ1-1, with D unclear. The CDR3 spans 13 residues. With 0 bases removed from V and 0 bases from J, the gap between germline ends came to 2 bases. CDR1 and CDR2 (germline): SGHNT, YENEEA. Written as DNA, the CDR3 is TGTGCCAGCAGCTTAGATGTGAACACTGAAGCTTTCTTT. Translating gives CASSLDVNTEAFF.

The V call is TRBV19, the J call TRBJ2-7; D gene ambiguous. Germline CDR1 and CDR2: LNHDA and SQIVND (reference sequence). Trimming shortened V by 0 bases and J by 3 bases, and 9 bases separated the two germline ends. This CDR3 has 14 amino acids. CDR3 residues: CASSIDRGVYEQYF. CDR3 DNA: TGTGCCAGTAGTATAGATCGCGGCGTCTACGAGCAGTACTTC.

V gene TRBV30 combines with J gene TRBJ1-5; TRBD1 is a possible D gene (5 bases). V dropped 0 bases and J dropped 6 bases, with 12 bases sitting between them. In germline, CDR1 is GTSNPN, CDR2 SVGIG (reference sequence). The CDR3 spans 14 residues. The CDR3 bases are TGTGCCTGGAGTGTACTGACAGTTATTCAGCCCCAGCATTTT. Translating gives CAWSVLTVIQPQHF.

The rearrangement uses TRBV6-1 and TRBJ2-2; no clear D gene. The CDR3 contains 16 residues. Between the trimmed V and J ends, which lost 4 bases and 0 bases, there was a span of 12 bases. Germline values: CDR1 MNHNS, CDR2 SASEGT. The DNA of the CDR3 is TGTGCCAGCAGTGGTCGTGCTGAGGCGAACACCGGGGAGCTGTTTTTT. Amino acids: CASSGRAEANTGELFF.

A note on this clone: Other DNA sequences of this sample code for an identical CDR3. The V and J genes are TRBV4-2 and TRBJ2-3; 12 bases align to TRBD2. The CDR3 is 16 residues long. Germline V lookup: CDR1 LGHNA, CDR2 YNFKEQ. The V and J ends lost 0 bases and 3 bases, in that order; junction bases with no gene match: 1. CDR3 coding DNA: TGTGCCAGCAGCCAAGAACTAGCGGGAGGAACAGATACGCAGTATTTT. Its translation is CASSQELAGGTDTQYF.

In regard to this clone: Other DNA sequences in the same sample also yield this CDR3. The chain couples TRBV6-5 to TRBJ1-5, with D tentatively TRBD1 (5 bases). The germline V gene encodes CDR1 MNHEY and CDR2 SVGAGI. Deletions cut 2 bases from V and 7 bases from J, with 9 bases between. The CDR3 extends over 13 amino acids. The CDR3 is CASSYRGGQPQHF. The CDR3 nucleotides are TGTGCCAGCAGTTACAGGGGAGGGCAGCCCCAGCATTTT.

The chain recombines TRBV2 with TRBJ2-7, with a weak D call TRBD2 (6 bases). V dropped 2 bases and J dropped 3 bases, with 11 bases sitting between them. Germline-derived CDR1 and CDR2 are SNHLY and FYNNEI. There are 14 residues in the CDR3. CDR3 DNA: TGTGCCAGCAGTGAACGGGCGGGACTCTACGAGCAGTACTTC. This encodes CASSERAGLYEQYF.

As DNA, the CDR3 is TGTGCCACCAGCAGGGGGGGAGGGGGCCAAGAGACCCAGTACTTC. Protein product: CATSRGGGGQETQYF. The chain is built from TRBV15 and TRBJ2-5; tentative D call: TRBD2 (7 bases). V gave up 3 bases and J gave up 1 base, with 12 bases separating them. Germline CDR1 and CDR2: LNHNV and YYDKDF (reference sequence). The CDR3 is 15 residues long.

This rearrangement joins TRBV19 to TRBJ1-2; D might be TRBD1 (5 bases). This CDR3 has 14 residues. V was clipped by 4 bases and J by 3 bases, with 12 bases between them. Germline V gives CDR1 LNHDA, CDR2 SQIVND (reference sequence). CDR3 coding DNA: TGTGCCAGTAGTAGGGGGACGACCTACTATGGCTACACCTTC. Translated, it gives CASSRGTTYYGYTF.

As for this clone: Other DNA sequences in the sample encode the same CDR3. The gene calls are TRBV7-8 and TRBJ2-5; D is uncertain. This CDR3 is built from 12 residues. The V and J ends lost 0 bases and 5 bases respectively, with 4 bases between them. Germline CDR1 is SGHVS and CDR2 is FQNEAQ. The CDR3 here is CASSLARETQYF. The CDR3 DNA sequence: TGTGCCAGCAGCTTAGCCCGGGAGACCCAGTACTTC.

This rearrangement joins TRBV15 to TRBJ1-1, with a possible D match to TRBD1 (6 bases). CDR3 length: 14 amino acids. The V gene's germline CDR1 is LNHNV and CDR2 YYDKDF (reference sequence). The CDR3 loop reads CATTRRGSSGEAFF. For the CDR3, the DNA is TGTGCTACTACCCGCAGGGGCTCTTCGGGGGAAGCTTTCTTT. The whole variable domain, filled in from reference TRBV15 and TRBJ1-1, reads DAMVIQNPRYQVTQFGKPVTLSCSQTLNHNVMYWYQQKSSQAPKLLFHYYDKDFNNEADTPDNFQSRRPNTSFCFLDIRSPGLGDTAMYLCATTRRGSSGEAFFGQGTRLTVV.

The V call is TRBV2, the J call TRBJ2-5, with D perhaps matching TRBD2 (6 bases). The germline V gene has CDR1 SNHLY and CDR2 FYNNEI. CDR3 size: 14 residues. The V gene lost 5 bases and the J gene lost 3 bases, with 13 bases spanning the gap. In nucleotides, the CDR3 is TGTGCCAGCAGTCCCGGGGACTCCAAAGAGACCCAGTACTTC. It translates to CASSPGDSKETQYF.

The V gene is TRBV19, the J gene TRBJ1-4; D gene uncertain. The CDR3 runs to 14 residues. Trimming pared 3 bases from V and 10 bases from J, leaving 15 bases between. Germline assignment: CDR1 LNHDA and CDR2 SQIVND (reference sequence). DNA of the CDR3: TGTGCCAGTAGTATCGAACACTTCGAAGGAAAACTGTTTTTT. Translated, it gives CASSIEHFEGKLFF.

The V and J genes are TRBV12-5 and TRBJ2-1; a weak D match, TRBD1 (6 bases). Germline loops: CDR1 LGHNT, CDR2 FRNRAP. The CDR3 consists of 16 residues. Trimming shortened V by 1 base and J by 4 bases, and 14 bases separated the two germline ends. In nucleotides, the CDR3 is TGTGCTAGTGGTTTGGGCCGGGACACAGTATACAATGAGCAGTTCTTC. Translated, it gives CASGLGRDTVYNEQFF.

A remark on this clone: The sample has other DNA sequences that encode this CDR3 too. The chain employs TRBV5-1 and TRBJ2-3; no reliable D call. The V end lost 3 bases, the J end lost 0 bases, and 8 bases lay between the germline ends. CDR1 is SGHRS, CDR2 YFSETQ, per germline. The CDR3 is made up of 14 amino acids. The CDR3 protein is CASSSRASTDTQYF. CDR3 DNA: TGCGCCAGCAGCTCCCGTGCTAGCACAGATACGCAGTATTTT.

This clone was recorded once. The genes are TRBV29-1 and TRBJ2-5, with D maybe TRBD1 (5 bases). The CDR3 contains 11 residues. Germline CDR1 SQVTM, CDR2 ANQGSEA. Trimming pared 7 bases from V and 5 bases from J, leaving 11 bases between. The CDR3 nucleotides read TGCAGCGGGCAGGGTGTGGAGACCCAGTACTTC. Encoded protein: CSGQGVETQYF.

The rearrangement links TRBV23-1 to TRBJ2-7; D not certain. TRBV23-1 is an ORF, with its function uncertain. V lost 2 bases and J lost 1, with 12 bases in between. The CDR3 totals 15 residues. The CDR3 DNA follows: TGCGCCAGCAGTCAACTCAGGTTTGATTCCTACGAGCAGTACTTC. Its translation is CASSQLRFDSYEQYF.

This clone was detected only once. This rearrangement joins TRBV30 to TRBJ1-3; 7 positions match TRBD1. The J segment lost 0 bases and the V segment lost 2 bases, leaving 7 bases of the junction unmatched. This CDR3 spans 16 amino acids. Germline V gene lookup returns CDR1 GTSNPN and CDR2 SVGIG (reference sequence). In DNA, the CDR3 is TGTGCCTGGAGTTTTGGTGGGACAGCCTCTGGAAACACCATATATTTT. This sequence encodes CAWSFGGTASGNTIYF. The full variable domain, its missing parts supplied by reference TRBV30 and TRBJ1-3, is SQTIHQWPATLVQPVGSPLSLECTVEGTSNPNLYWYRQAAGRGLQLLFYSVGIGQISSEVPQNLSASRPQDRQFILSSKKLLLSDSGFYLCAWSFGGTASGNTIYFGEGSWLTVV.

In DNA form, the CDR3 reads TGCGCCAGCAGCCAAACCCAGGGACAGGGTAGGGGGTCGAACACTGAAGCTTTCTTT. Its translation is CASSQTQGQGRGSNTEAFF. The genes are TRBV4-3 and TRBJ1-1; 9 nucleotides match TRBD1. The V and J ends lost 2 bases and 1 base, in that order; junction bases with no gene match: 14. The CDR3 covers 19 residues. Germline V gives CDR1 LGHNA, CDR2 YSLEER.

Details on this clone: The sample carries other DNA sequences with the same CDR3. This chain connects TRBV27 to TRBJ2-1, with 7 nucleotides matching TRBD2. Trimming removed 4 bases from V and 0 bases from J; junction bases left unmatched: 6. Looked up from germline, CDR1 is MNHEY and CDR2 is SMNVEV (reference sequence). The CDR3 runs 16 residues. In nucleotides, the CDR3 is TGTGCCAGCAGTTCCTTAGCGGGCCGCTCCTACAATGAGCAGTTCTTC. Translated, it gives CASSSLAGRSYNEQFF.

The chain recombines TRBV28 with TRBJ1-1; no clear D. The ends were cut back, 5 bases at V and 8 bases at J, with 12 bases in the middle. This CDR3 is built from 12 residues. Per germline, CDR1 MDHEN and CDR2 SYDVKM. As DNA, the CDR3 is TGTGCCAGCAGTACCCTTCAGAGGGAAGCTTTCTTT. Protein: CASSTLQREAFF.

V gene TRBV28 combines with J gene TRBJ2-3; D may match TRBD1 or TRBD2 (5 bases each). V lost 8 bases, J lost 1 base, and 7 bases lay in between. The length of the CDR3 is 12 residues. CDR1 is MDHEN and CDR2 is SYDVKM in the germline V gene. This CDR3 reads CASGTGTDTQYF. CDR3 in DNA: TGTGCCAGCGGGACGGGCACAGATACGCAGTATTTT.

The rearrangement joins TRBV9 to TRBJ1-5; the D is unclear. The CDR3 is 13 amino acids. Trimming pared 0 bases from V and 9 bases from J, leaving 10 bases between. The germline gives CDR1 SGDLS, CDR2 YYNGEE. Written as DNA, the CDR3 is TGTGCCAGCAGCGTAGATCCCGGCACGCCCCAGCATTTT. Translated: CASSVDPGTPQHF.

The chain carries TRBV28 and TRBJ1-5, with a possible D match to TRBD1 (6 bases). Germline CDR1 is MDHEN and CDR2 is SYDVKM. The V gene lost 6 bases and the J gene lost 9 bases, with 21 bases spanning the gap. The CDR3 has 15 residues. In nucleotides, the CDR3 is TGTGCCAGCAGCCCCGGGACATCTATACAGGGGCCCCAGCATTTT. Residues: CASSPGTSIQGPQHF.

Concerning this clone: Other DNA sequences in the same sample also yield this CDR3. V usage is TRBV7-3 and J usage is TRBJ2-5; no reliable D call. This CDR3 is 13 amino acids long. Trimming shortened V by 1 base and J by 5 bases, and 8 bases separated the two germline ends. The V gene's germline CDR1 is SGHTA and CDR2 FQGTGA. CDR3 sequence (DNA): TGTGCCAGCAGCTTAATAGTCGGGGAGACCCAGTACTTC. Its protein product is CASSLIVGETQYF.

J is TRBJ2-1 and V is TRBV15, with D possibly TRBD1 on 5 matching bases. The CDR3 spans 16 residues. Germline loops: CDR1 LNHNV, CDR2 YYDKDF (reference sequence). V lost 0 bases to trimming and J lost 7 bases, with 16 bases between them. For the CDR3, the DNA is TGTGCCACCAGCAGAGATCAGGGTAGCCGTGCTAATGAGCAGTTCTTC. It encodes CATSRDQGSRANEQFF.

The chain uses TRBV7-3 and TRBJ2-1; perhaps TRBD1 as D (6 bases). Between the trimmed V and J ends, which lost 5 bases and 7 bases, there was a span of 12 bases. The CDR3 has 13 amino acids. Germline V gives CDR1 SGHTA, CDR2 FQGTGA. CDR3 nucleotides: TGTGCCAGCAGCCTTAACACAGGGAATGAGCAGTTCTTC. Its translation is CASSLNTGNEQFF.

This chain uses TRBV7-3 with TRBJ2-1, with 7 nucleotides matching TRBD1. The CDR3 runs 14 residues. CDR1 SGHTA and CDR2 FQGTGA come from the germline V gene. The ends lost 6 bases at V and 8 bases at J; junction bases unmatched: 10. CDR3 amino acids: CASRKGGSGDEQFF. The DNA of the CDR3 is TGTGCCAGCAGAAAAGGGGGCAGTGGCGATGAGCAGTTCTTC.

The rearrangement uses TRBV5-1 and TRBJ2-3; 8 nucleotides align to TRBD2. V shed 0 bases and J 6 bases; nucleotides not matched to a gene: 6. Germline CDR1 is SGHRS and CDR2 is YFSETQ. The CDR3 sequence is 15 residues long. The CDR3 nucleotides read TGCGCCAGCAGCTTGGTGGGGACTAGTGGCGATACGCAGTATTTT. Its protein is CASSLVGTSGDTQYF.

The CDR3 spells CASRPTSGSESYNEQFF. CDR3 DNA sequence: TGTGCCAGCAGGCCTACTAGCGGGAGCGAATCCTACAATGAGCAGTTCTTC. This sequence joins TRBV5-4 and TRBJ2-1, with 11 nucleotides matching TRBD2. The germline V gene has CDR1 SGHNT and CDR2 YYREEE (reference sequence). This CDR3 has 17 amino acids. Germline trimming cut 5 bases from V and 1 base from J; bases unmatched to any gene: 8.